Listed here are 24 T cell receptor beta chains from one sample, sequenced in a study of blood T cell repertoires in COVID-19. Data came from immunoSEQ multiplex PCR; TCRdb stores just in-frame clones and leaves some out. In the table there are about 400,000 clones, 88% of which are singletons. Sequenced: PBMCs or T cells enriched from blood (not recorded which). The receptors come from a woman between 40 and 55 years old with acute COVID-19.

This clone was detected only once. In DNA, the CDR3 is TGTGCCACCAGTGATTTAGCGGCTGGCTACACCTTC. Translation gives CATSDLAAGYTF. V gene TRBV24-1 combines with J gene TRBJ1-2; D is uncertain. CDR1 and CDR2 (germline): KGHDR, SFDVKD. Trimming left V 1 base short and J 7 bases short, with 6 bases between. This CDR3 contains 12 residues.

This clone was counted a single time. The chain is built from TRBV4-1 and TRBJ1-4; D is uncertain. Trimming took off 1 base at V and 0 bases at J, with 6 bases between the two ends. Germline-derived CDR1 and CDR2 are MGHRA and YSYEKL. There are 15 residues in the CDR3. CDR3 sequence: CASSQGPATNEKLFF. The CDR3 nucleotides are TGCGCCAGCAGCCAAGGGCCTGCAACTAATGAAAAACTGTTTTTT.

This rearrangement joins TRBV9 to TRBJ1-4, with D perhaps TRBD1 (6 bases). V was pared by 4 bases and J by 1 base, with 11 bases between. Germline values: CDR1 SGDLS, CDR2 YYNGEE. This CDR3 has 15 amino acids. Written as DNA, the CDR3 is TGTGCCAGCAGCCCGGCCAGGGGAACTAATGAAAAACTGTTTTTT. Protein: CASSPARGTNEKLFF.

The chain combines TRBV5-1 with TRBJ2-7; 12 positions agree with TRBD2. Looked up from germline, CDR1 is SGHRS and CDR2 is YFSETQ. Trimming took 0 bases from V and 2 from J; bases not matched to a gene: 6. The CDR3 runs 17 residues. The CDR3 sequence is CASSLVPPSGGAYEQYF. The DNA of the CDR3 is TGCGCCAGCAGCTTGGTTCCCCCTAGCGGGGGGGCCTACGAGCAGTACTTC.

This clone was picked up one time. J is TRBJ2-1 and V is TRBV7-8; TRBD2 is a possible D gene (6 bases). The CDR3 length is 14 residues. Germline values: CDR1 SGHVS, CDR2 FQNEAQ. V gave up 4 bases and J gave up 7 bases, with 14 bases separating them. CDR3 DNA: TGTGCCAGCAGCTCATACCGGGCGGGGAATGAGCAGTTCTTC. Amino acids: CASSSYRAGNEQFF.

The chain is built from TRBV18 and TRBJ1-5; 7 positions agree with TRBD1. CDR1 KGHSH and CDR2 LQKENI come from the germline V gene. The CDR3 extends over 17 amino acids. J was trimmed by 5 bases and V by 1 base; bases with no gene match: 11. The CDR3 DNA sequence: TGTGCCAGCTCACCACTAGGACAGGCCGGGGCGGATCAGCCCCAGCATTTT. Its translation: CASSPLGQAGADQPQHF.

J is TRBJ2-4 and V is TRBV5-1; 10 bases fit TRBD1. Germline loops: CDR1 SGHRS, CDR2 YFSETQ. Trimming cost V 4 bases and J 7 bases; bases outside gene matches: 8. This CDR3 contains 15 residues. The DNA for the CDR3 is TGCGCCAGCAGCATAGGGACAGGGGATGGGAACATTCAGTACTTC. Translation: CASSIGTGDGNIQYF.

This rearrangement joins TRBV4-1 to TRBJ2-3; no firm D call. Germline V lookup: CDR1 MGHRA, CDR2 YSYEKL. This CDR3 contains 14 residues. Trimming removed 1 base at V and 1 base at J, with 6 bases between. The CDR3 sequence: CASSQARGTDTQYF. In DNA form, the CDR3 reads TGCGCCAGCAGCCAAGCGCGCGGCACAGATACGCAGTATTTT.

The CDR3 loop is CASSIGAGLLYEQYF. CDR3 DNA sequence: TGTGCCAGTAGTATAGGAGCAGGGTTACTCTACGAGCAGTACTTC. This sequence joins TRBV19 and TRBJ2-7; weak D call: TRBD1 (5 bases). This CDR3 is built from 15 residues. The V gene lost 1 base and the J gene lost 3 bases, with 13 bases spanning the gap. CDR1 and CDR2 from the germline V gene are LNHDA and SQIVND (reference sequence).

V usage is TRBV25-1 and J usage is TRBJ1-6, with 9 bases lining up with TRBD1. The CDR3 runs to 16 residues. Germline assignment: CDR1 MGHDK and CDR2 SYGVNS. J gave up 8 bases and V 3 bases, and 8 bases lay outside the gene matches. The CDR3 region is CASSDQPGQGYSPLHF. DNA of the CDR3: TGTGCCAGCAGTGACCAGCCGGGACAGGGATATTCACCCCTCCACTTT.

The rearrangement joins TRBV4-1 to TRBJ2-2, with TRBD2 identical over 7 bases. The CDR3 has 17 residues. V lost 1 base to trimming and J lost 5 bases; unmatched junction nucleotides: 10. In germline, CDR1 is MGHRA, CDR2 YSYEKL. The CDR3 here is CASSQGSLRGGTGELFF. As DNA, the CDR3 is TGCGCCAGCAGCCAAGGTTCCTTGAGGGGAGGGACCGGGGAGCTGTTTTTT.

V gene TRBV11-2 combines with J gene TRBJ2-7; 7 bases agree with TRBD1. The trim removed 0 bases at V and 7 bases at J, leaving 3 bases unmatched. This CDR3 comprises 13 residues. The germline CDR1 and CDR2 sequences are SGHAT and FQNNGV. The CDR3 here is CASSLDRGREQYF. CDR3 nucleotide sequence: TGTGCCAGCAGCTTAGATAGGGGGCGGGAGCAGTACTTC. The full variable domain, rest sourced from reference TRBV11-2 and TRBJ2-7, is EAGVAQSPRYKIIEKRQSVAFWCNPISGHATLYWYQQILGQGPKLLIQFQNNGVVDDSQLPKDRFSAERLKGVDSTLKIQPAKLEDSAVYLCASSLDRGREQYFGPGTRLTVT.

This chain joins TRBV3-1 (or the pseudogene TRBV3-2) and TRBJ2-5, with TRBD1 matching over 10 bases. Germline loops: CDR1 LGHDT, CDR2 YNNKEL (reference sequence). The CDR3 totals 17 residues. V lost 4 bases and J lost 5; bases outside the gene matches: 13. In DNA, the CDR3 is TGTGCCAGCAGCCGGGGACAGGGGAAAGGTGGGTGGGAGACCCAGTACTTC. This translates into CASSRGQGKGGWETQYF.

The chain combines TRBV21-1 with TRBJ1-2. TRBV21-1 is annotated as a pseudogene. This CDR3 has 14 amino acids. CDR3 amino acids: CASSKVGRRGGYTF. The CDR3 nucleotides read TGTGCCAGCAGCAAAGTGGGCAGGAGGGGTGGCTACACCTTC.

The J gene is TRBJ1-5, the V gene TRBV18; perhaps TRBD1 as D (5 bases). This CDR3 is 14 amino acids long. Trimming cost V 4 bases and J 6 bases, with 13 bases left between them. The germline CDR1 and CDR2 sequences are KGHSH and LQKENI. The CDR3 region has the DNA TGTGCCAGCTCACTCTCCGGGACTTTTCAGCCCCAGCATTTT. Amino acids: CASSLSGTFQPQHF.

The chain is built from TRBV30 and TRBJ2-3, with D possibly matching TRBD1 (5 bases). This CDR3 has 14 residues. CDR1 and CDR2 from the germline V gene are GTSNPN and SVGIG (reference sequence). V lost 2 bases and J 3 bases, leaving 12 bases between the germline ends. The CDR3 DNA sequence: TGTGCCTGGAGTCAGGGTGTAGGAACAGATACGCAGTATTTT. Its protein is CAWSQGVGTDTQYF.

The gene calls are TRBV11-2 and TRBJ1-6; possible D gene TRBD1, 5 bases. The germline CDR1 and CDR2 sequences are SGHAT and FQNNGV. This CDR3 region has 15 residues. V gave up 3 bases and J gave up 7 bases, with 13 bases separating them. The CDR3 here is CASSLLRQGNSPLHF. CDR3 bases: TGTGCCAGCAGCTTGCTGAGGCAGGGAAATTCACCCCTCCACTTT. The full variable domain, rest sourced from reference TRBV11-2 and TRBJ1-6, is EAGVAQSPRYKIIEKRQSVAFWCNPISGHATLYWYQQILGQGPKLLIQFQNNGVVDDSQLPKDRFSAERLKGVDSTLKIQPAKLEDSAVYLCASSLLRQGNSPLHFGNGTRLTVT.

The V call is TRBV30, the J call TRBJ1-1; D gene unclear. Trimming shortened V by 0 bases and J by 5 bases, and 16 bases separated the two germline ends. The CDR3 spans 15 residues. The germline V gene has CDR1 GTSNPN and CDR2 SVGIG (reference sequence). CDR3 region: CAWSVFPGGGTEAFF. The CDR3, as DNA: TGTGCCTGGAGTGTATTTCCAGGAGGAGGGACTGAAGCTTTCTTT. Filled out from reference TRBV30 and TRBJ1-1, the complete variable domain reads SQTIHQWPATLVQPVGSPLSLECTVEGTSNPNLYWYRQAAGRGLQLLFYSVGIGQISSEVPQNLSASRPQDRQFILSSKKLLLSDSGFYLCAWSVFPGGGTEAFFGQGTRLTVV.

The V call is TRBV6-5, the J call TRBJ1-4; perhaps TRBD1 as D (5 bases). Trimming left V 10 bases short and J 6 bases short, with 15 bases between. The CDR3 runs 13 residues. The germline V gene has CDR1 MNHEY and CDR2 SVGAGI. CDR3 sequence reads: CATRGATDEKLFF. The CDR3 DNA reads TGTGCCACCCGTGGGGCGACGGATGAAAAACTGTTTTTT.

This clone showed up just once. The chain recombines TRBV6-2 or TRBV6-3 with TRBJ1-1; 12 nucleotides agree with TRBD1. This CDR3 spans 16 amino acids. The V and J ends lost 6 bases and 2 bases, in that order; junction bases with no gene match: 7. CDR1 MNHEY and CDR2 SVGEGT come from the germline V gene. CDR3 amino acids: CASSGTGGSVNTEAFF. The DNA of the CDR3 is TGTGCCAGCAGCGGGACAGGGGGCTCTGTTAACACTGAAGCTTTCTTT.

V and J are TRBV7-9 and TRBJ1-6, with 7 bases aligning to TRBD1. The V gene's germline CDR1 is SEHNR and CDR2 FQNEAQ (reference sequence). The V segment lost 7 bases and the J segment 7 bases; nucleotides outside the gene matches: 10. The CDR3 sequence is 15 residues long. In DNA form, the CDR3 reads TGTGCCAGCACCCCTCCGGGACAGCGCAATTCACCCCTCCACTTT. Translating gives CASTPPGQRNSPLHF. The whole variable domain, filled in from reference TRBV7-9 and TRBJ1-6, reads DTGVSQNPRHKITKRGQNVTFRCDPISEHNRLYWYRQTLGQGPEFLTYFQNEAQLEKSRLLSDRFSAERPKGSFSTLEIQRTEQGDSAMYLCASTPPGQRNSPLHFGNGTRLTVT.

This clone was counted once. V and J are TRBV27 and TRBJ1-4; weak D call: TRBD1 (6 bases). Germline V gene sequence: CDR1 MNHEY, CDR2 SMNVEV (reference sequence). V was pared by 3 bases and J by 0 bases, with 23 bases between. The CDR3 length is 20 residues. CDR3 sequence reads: CASSFPSRRQAAPTNEKLFF. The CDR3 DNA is TGTGCCAGCAGTTTCCCCTCCCGACGACAGGCGGCCCCAACTAATGAAAAACTGTTTTTT.

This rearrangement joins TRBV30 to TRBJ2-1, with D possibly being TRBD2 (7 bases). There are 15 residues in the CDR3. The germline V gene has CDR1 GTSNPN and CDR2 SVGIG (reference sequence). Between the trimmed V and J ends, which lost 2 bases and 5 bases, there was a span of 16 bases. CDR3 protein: CAWSWGGGVNNEQFF. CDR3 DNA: TGTGCCTGGAGTTGGGGCGGGGGCGTCAACAATGAGCAGTTCTTC.

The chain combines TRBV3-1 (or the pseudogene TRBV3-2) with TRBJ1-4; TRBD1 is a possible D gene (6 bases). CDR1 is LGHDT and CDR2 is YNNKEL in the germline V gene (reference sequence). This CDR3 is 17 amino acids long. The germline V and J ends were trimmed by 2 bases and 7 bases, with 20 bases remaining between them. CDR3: CASSQFSENRALEKLFF. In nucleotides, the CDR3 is TGTGCCAGCAGCCAATTCTCTGAAAACAGGGCCCTTGAAAAACTGTTTTTT.